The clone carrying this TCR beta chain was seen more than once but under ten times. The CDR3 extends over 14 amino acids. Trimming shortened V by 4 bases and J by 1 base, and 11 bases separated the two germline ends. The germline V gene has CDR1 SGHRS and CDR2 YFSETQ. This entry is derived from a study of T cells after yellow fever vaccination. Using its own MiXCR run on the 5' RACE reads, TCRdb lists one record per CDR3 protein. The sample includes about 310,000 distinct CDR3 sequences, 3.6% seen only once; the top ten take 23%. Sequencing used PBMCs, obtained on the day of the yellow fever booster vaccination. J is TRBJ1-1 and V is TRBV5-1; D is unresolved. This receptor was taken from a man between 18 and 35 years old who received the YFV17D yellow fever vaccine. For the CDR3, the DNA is TGCGCCAGCAGCAACGGACGGTGGAACACTGAAGCTTTCTTT. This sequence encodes CASSNGRWNTEAFF.